This T cell receptor beta chain was sequenced for a study of neurological immune-mediated disorders. The study's findings and limits: Expanded clones shared no CDR3 amino acid sequences across subjects, suggesting private repertoires in all groups.

This clonotype was recorded at least ten times. Its antigen is unknown. TCRdb used MiXCR to reprocess the 5' RACE reads, holding one entry per CDR3 protein. The sample yields 45,000 or so distinct CDR3 sequences, 20% to 25% seen once. Regarding time point: technical triplicate 3. The CDR3 totals 16 residues. The germline V gene has CDR1 SGDLS and CDR2 YYNGEE. V shed 0 bases and J shed 7 bases, with 17 bases lying between them. Sequenced: PBMCs. V is TRBV9 and J is TRBJ2-1; D unclear. The TCR was taken from a man aged 55 to 69 with HTLV-1-associated myelopathy (HAM/TSP). CDR3 protein: CASSVGMVEAWNEQFF. In DNA, the CDR3 is TGTGCCAGCAGCGTAGGAATGGTCGAGGCTTGGAATGAGCAGTTCTTC. The complete variable domain, with remaining parts taken from reference TRBV9 and TRBJ2-1, reads DSGVTQTPKHLITATGQRVTLRCSPRSGDLSVYWYQQSLDQGLQFLIQYYNGEERAKGNILERFSAQQFPDLHSELNLSSLELGDSALYFCASSVGMVEAWNEQFFGPGTRLTVL.